The T cell receptor beta chain under discussion was sequenced for a study of blood T cells in healthy people across ages (dated by TCRdb to between 2015 and 2016). Looking at the study overall: In model experiments, roughly one uniquely barcoded TCR beta cDNA molecule per two T cells was captured by template switching. The study measured age-related changes in TCR beta repertoire diversity using deep sequencing normalized with unique cDNA molecular identifiers. The donors were divided into four age groups: young (average around 16 years), middle-aged (around 41), aged (about 61) and long-lived (about 84). To avoid experimental bias, donors of different ages were spread randomly across the sequencing lanes. Two additional independent replicas of 1 million unique cDNA reads from the same blood draw were analyzed for two donors (one aged 18 to 30 and one aged 80 or older). The research as a whole found: Estimates of total diversity based on one million sequenced T cells were considered lower bounds and underestimates. Since profiling was done on bulk unsorted PBMCs, naive and antigen-experienced compartments could not be conclusively compared. The CMV infection status of donors was not known, potentially confounding age-related changes in expanded clonotypes. A strong correlation was found between observed TCR beta diversity and the percentage of naive T cells measured by flow cytometry. Compared with the aged group, more naive CD4+ T cells, fewer expanded clones and increased TCR diversity were shown by the long-lived group, suggesting age selection. As age increased, observed TCR beta diversity per million T cells dropped in a roughly linear way, and a significant reduction was already evident by age 40.

The CDR3 starts with the cysteine, ends with the phenylalanine, and has 14 residues. The entry retains the CDR3 DNA only, 42 bases that are in frame from base 1. As encoded in the germline V gene, CDR1 is KGHSH while CDR2 is LQKENI. The germline ends are 13 bases apart after V is trimmed by 5 bases and J by 3 bases. The donors were 40 or so Caucasian individuals from Russia, aged roughly 6 to 90 years, who were systemically healthy. Each donor gave 8 to 10 milliliters of peripheral blood, drawn into EDTA-treated Vacutainer tubes. Ficoll-Paque density-gradient centrifugation was used to isolate PBMCs, with at least 7 million per sample. Trizol reagent was used to extract total RNA from PBMCs, with at least 5 micrograms per sample. Naive CD45RAhigh/CD27high T cell percentages were measured by flow cytometry on a PBMC aliquot from every donor. With regard to this clonotype: Its binding antigen is unknown. No quality values exist for individual bases; no much larger clone is one base distant.

Receptor amplification or capture employed 5' RACE. The data were produced on an Illumina HiSeq 2500. A second 7 to 11 cycle PCR used a sample-barcoded 5' primer and a J-beta primer mix. A unique molecular identifier was introduced onto each TCR beta cDNA molecule by a template-switch 5' adaptor carrying 12 random nucleotides. Each sample yielded at least 2.5 million CDR3-containing paired-end reads. All of the RNA was converted into first-strand cDNA using the Mint cDNA synthesis kit, with a TRBC-specific oligonucleotide serving as the primer. After uracil-DNA glycosylase treatment, a first 18-cycle PCR used universal primers M1SS and BC2_uni_R on all cDNA. The source study handled its data this way. For normalization, 1 million high-quality reads were randomly selected from each sample, with every read carrying a distinct molecular identifier. Instead of being binned into consensus sequences, reads with shared molecular identifiers were discarded. MiTCR, set to a Q25 quality threshold and the strictest error-elimination algorithm, was used for CDR3 identification, clonotype clustering and error correction. A nonparametric unseen species model with Euler transformation was used to estimate a lower bound on total TCR beta diversity. Starting from the raw public reads, TCRdb applied fastp trimming at Q25, assembled clones with MiXCR and retained in-frame beta chains. Under each unique CDR3 protein, matching rows form one entry showing the most common genes and DNA. None of the V and J calls come from the authors' own analysis; TCRdb made them. This sample has some 1.4 million distinct CDR3 sequences in its table, and about 40% of those were observed once. 7.9% of the sample belongs to the ten largest clones.

Material: blood. The V and J segments used are TRBV18 and TRBJ2-5; tentative D gene TRBD1, with 6 bases matching. This receptor was identified in a woman under 30 in good health. The nucleotides read TGTGCCAGCTCATGGGGACACGGGGAAGAGACCCAGTACTTC. It specifies CASSWGHGEETQYF. Reference TRBV18 and TRBJ2-5 genes cover what lies past the CDR3, so the full variable domain is NAGVMQNPRHLVRRRGQEARLRCSPMKGHSHVYWYRQLPEEGLKFMVYLQKENIIDESGMPKERFSAEFPKEGPSILRIQQVVRGDSAAYFCASSWGHGEETQYFGPGTRLLVL.